This T cell receptor beta chain was identified in a study of blood T cell repertoires in COVID-19. Study at large: Samples came from the United States, Italy and Spain, spanning acute and convalescent COVID-19. The cDNA or gDNA used as material had been derived from T cells, B-cell-depleted T cells, or PBMCs.

Under the authors' procedure: From reference gene primer amplification, estimates of nucleated cell counts were derived. Sequenced by immunoSEQ multiplex PCR; TCRdb stores in-frame clones only, minus some. That table supplies the V and J calls and clone size; D and trimming were determined from the DNA. The repertoire has around 180,000 clones, more than 70% of them found once; the top ten carry about 3.9%. Germline V gives CDR1 MNHEY, CDR2 SVGAGI. Trimming left V 3 bases short and J 3 bases short, with 14 bases between. This CDR3 is 15 amino acids long. This receptor was identified in a woman aged 25 to 39 with acute or convalescent COVID-19. The sequenced material came from peripheral blood. The chain combines TRBV6-5 with TRBJ1-2; TRBD1 might be the D (6 bases). The CDR3 DNA follows: TGTGCCAGCAGTTATTTGGTACAGGGCGACTATGGCTACACCTTC. It translates to CASSYLVQGDYGYTF.